This is a list of T cell receptor beta chains from one sample in a study of spatial heterogeneity in lung cancer. TCRdb reprocessed the 5' RACE reads with MiXCR, giving one entry per CDR3 protein. The sample includes tens of thousands of distinct CDR3 sequences, 8.5% to 10% seen only once; the top ten take about 20%. Sequencing used PBMCs, obtained at follow-up. The receptor source for this set is a male donor with early-stage non-small cell lung cancer. CDR3s include the opening cysteine and the closing phenylalanine or tryptophan.

CDR3aa: CASSPPRGYEQYF
j_gene: TRBJ2-7
v_gene: TRBV28

CDR3aa: CASEGAAYEQYF
j_gene: TRBJ2-7
v_gene: TRBV7-9

CDR3aa: CASTLGQGPYGYTF
j_gene: TRBJ1-2
v_gene: TRBV28

CDR3aa: CASSLYNNEQFF
j_gene: TRBJ2-1
v_gene: TRBV4-3

CDR3aa: CASSELFGSDTQYF
j_gene: TRBJ2-3
v_gene: TRBV6-1

CDR3aa: CASSQGRQFNTEAFF
j_gene: TRBJ1-1
v_gene: TRBV28

CDR3aa: CASGGAAKNIQYF
j_gene: TRBJ2-4
v_gene: TRBV28

CDR3aa: CASSYGNIQYF
j_gene: TRBJ2-4
v_gene: TRBV7-2

CDR3aa: CASSSGPSTNEKLFF
j_gene: TRBJ1-4
v_gene: TRBV7-9

CDR3aa: CASRQTGGGTDTQYF
j_gene: TRBJ2-3
v_gene: TRBV6-6

CDR3aa: CASSTIGRASTDTQYF
j_gene: TRBJ2-3
v_gene: TRBV28

CDR3aa: CASSWDPRNTGELFF
j_gene: TRBJ2-2
v_gene: TRBV6-2/TRBV6-3

CDR3aa: CSVEIAGGETQYF
j_gene: TRBJ2-5
v_gene: TRBV29-1

CDR3aa: CASSLSGSSYEQYF
j_gene: TRBJ2-7
v_gene: TRBV28

CDR3aa: CASSQDHQTNYEQYF
j_gene: TRBJ2-7
v_gene: TRBV3-1

CDR3aa: CASSLGLAGAPGANVLTF
j_gene: TRBJ2-6
v_gene: TRBV5-1

CDR3aa: CASSFLGGQFF
j_gene: TRBJ2-1
v_gene: TRBV7-2

CDR3aa: CASSPDRQGKNIQYF
j_gene: TRBJ2-4
v_gene: TRBV3-1

CDR3aa: CASSQDRDRPFTDTQYF
j_gene: TRBJ2-3
v_gene: TRBV4-3

CDR3aa: CASSQGVFGGTLVYGYTF
j_gene: TRBJ1-2
v_gene: TRBV4-1